The 17 T cell receptor beta chains reported below all come from one sample, sequenced in a study of T-cell reconstitution after alpha-beta-depleted transplantation in children. Preparation of the TCRbeta library was carried out with unique molecular identifiers. One entry per CDR3 protein, called by TCRdb with MiXCR from the PCR reads. The data hold just under 350,000 distinct CDR3 sequences, with about 16% observed a single time. The input for sequencing was PBMCs, mostly from graft donor cells, taken 360 days after TCRalphabeta/CD19-depleted stem cell transplant. The receptors originated from a male patient under 10 years old who had a stem cell transplant for acute lymphoblastic leukemia, so the T cells may come from the graft donor.

There are a few counts of this clonotype. The J gene is TRBJ2-5, the V gene TRBV10-3; the D call may be TRBD1 or TRBD2 (5 bases each). The CDR3 contains 19 residues. Deletions cut 1 base from V and 1 base from J, with 22 bases between. The germline CDR1 and CDR2 sequences are ENHRY and SYGVKD. In DNA form, the CDR3 reads TGTGCCATCAGTGAGTTAGTGGGGTTATGGGGAGACAGCCAAGAGACCCAGTACTTC. Protein product: CAISELVGLWGDSQETQYF.

This clonotype has just a few counts. The chain employs TRBV27 and TRBJ1-6; no reliable D call. Germline values: CDR1 MNHEY, CDR2 SMNVEV (reference sequence). V lost 3 bases to trimming and J lost 19 bases, with 4 bases between them. This CDR3 is built from 8 residues. CDR3 in DNA: TGTGCCAGCAGTTTCCATCACTTT. Translating gives CASSFHHF.

The chain carries TRBV5-1 and TRBJ2-1; D remains unclear. This CDR3 spans 17 amino acids. V lost 2 bases, J lost 0 bases, and 15 bases lay in between. The germline gives CDR1 SGHRS, CDR2 YFSETQ. The CDR3 sequence: CASSLTTRLSSYNEQFF. The CDR3 nucleotides read TGCGCCAGCAGCTTAACGACGCGGCTAAGCTCCTACAATGAGCAGTTCTTC.

The chain combines TRBV4-3 with TRBJ2-3; D possibly corresponds to TRBD2 (6 bases). The CDR3 is 15 residues long. Trimming pared 5 bases from V and 0 bases from J, leaving 12 bases between. Germline V CDR1 and CDR2: LGHNA, YSLEER. CDR3: CASSTSGTSTDTQYF. CDR3 nucleotide sequence: TGCGCCAGCAGCACCTCCGGGACTAGCACAGATACGCAGTATTTT.

This clonotype showed up many times. The rearrangement links TRBV5-4 to TRBJ2-7; the match to TRBD1 covers 12 bases. Germline CDR1 and CDR2: SGHNT and YYREEE (reference sequence). The CDR3 is made up of 15 amino acids. V shed 2 bases and J 10 bases; nucleotides not matched to a gene: 10. The CDR3 sequence: CASSFPGTGGGEQYF. CDR3 sequence (DNA): TGTGCCAGCAGCTTCCCAGGGACAGGGGGCGGAGAACAGTACTTC.

The chain carries TRBV7-2 and TRBJ2-4; possibly TRBD2 for D (5 bases). With 3 bases removed from V and 3 bases from J, the gap between germline ends came to 15 bases. There are 16 residues in the CDR3. The germline V gene has CDR1 SGHTA and CDR2 FQGNSA. CDR3 protein: CASSFREAWVKNIQYF. For the CDR3, the DNA is TGTGCCAGCAGCTTTCGGGAAGCCTGGGTCAAAAACATTCAGTACTTC.

This clonotype was observed at least ten times. The chain couples TRBV6-2 or TRBV6-3 to TRBJ2-7; 9 nucleotides match TRBD1. The J segment lost 3 bases and the V segment lost 6 bases, leaving 6 bases of the junction unmatched. Germline V gene lookup returns CDR1 MNHEY and CDR2 SVGEGT. This CDR3 spans 14 amino acids. The CDR3 sequence is CASRRDRDLYEQYF. CDR3 sequence (DNA): TGTGCCAGCAGACGGGACAGGGACCTCTACGAGCAGTACTTC.

This clonotype has a count of ten or more. The CDR3 DNA reads TGTGCCAGTGGACAGGGGGTGGATACGCAGTATTTT. It yields the protein CASGQGVDTQYF. The rearrangement uses TRBV3-1 and TRBJ2-3; 10 bases agree with TRBD1. The CDR3 totals 12 residues. CDR1 and CDR2 (germline): LGHDT, YNNKEL (reference sequence). V lost 9 bases, J lost 6 bases, and 3 bases stayed unmatched.

The J gene is TRBJ2-5, the V gene TRBV12-3 or TRBV12-4, with 8 bases aligning to TRBD2. The CDR3 is made up of 16 amino acids. V lost 5 bases, J lost 2 bases, and 10 bases stayed unmatched. The CDR3 DNA reads TGTGCCAGCAGTCCACCTAACTTAGCGGGGCAAGAGACCCAGTACTTC. Its translation is CASSPPNLAGQETQYF.

This clonotype was counted only a few times. The rearrangement joins TRBV7-6 to TRBJ2-3, with a possible D match to TRBD2 (5 bases). This CDR3 spans 17 amino acids. From germline, CDR1 is SGHVS and CDR2 FNYEAQ. V lost 3 bases and J 9 bases, leaving 25 bases between the germline ends. CDR3 DNA sequence: TGTGCCAGCAGCTTTTTTACTAGGAGTGGGCGCCTTGGGACGCAGTATTTT. Translation: CASSFFTRSGRLGTQYF. Based on the CDR3 plus reference TRBV7-6 and TRBJ2-3, the full variable domain is GAGVSQSPRYKVTKRGQDVALRCDPISGHVSLYWYRQALGQGPEFLTYFNYEAQQDKSGLPNDRFSAERPEGSISTLTIQRTEQRDSAMYRCASSFFTRSGRLGTQYFGPGTRLTVL.

The rearrangement uses TRBV7-3 and TRBJ1-6; 7 positions match TRBD1. The V gene's germline CDR1 is SGHTA and CDR2 FQGTGA. The V and J ends lost 5 bases and 2 bases, in that order; junction bases with no gene match: 3. The CDR3 has 15 residues. The CDR3, as DNA: TGTGCCAGCAGCCTGACAGGGCCCTATAATTCACCCCTCCACTTT. Amino acids: CASSLTGPYNSPLHF. Looking up the rest from reference TRBV7-3 and TRBJ1-6 gives the full variable domain: GAGVSQTPSNKVTEKGKYVELRCDPISGHTALYWYRQSLGQGPEFLIYFQGTGAADDSGLPNDRFFAVRPEGSVSTLKIQRTERGDSAVYLCASSLTGPYNSPLHFGNGTRLTVT.

J is TRBJ2-7 and V is TRBV7-2, with D unresolved. The germline CDR1 and CDR2 sequences are SGHTA and FQGNSA. The germline V and J ends were trimmed by 3 bases and 4 bases, with 10 bases remaining between them. The CDR3 extends over 13 amino acids. The CDR3 spells CASSFALRYEQYF. DNA for the CDR3: TGTGCCAGCAGCTTCGCGTTACGGTACGAGCAGTACTTC.

This clonotype has more than one count but fewer than ten. This chain uses TRBV4-1 with TRBJ1-6; D perhaps matches TRBD1 (5 bases). The CDR3 has 15 amino acids. CDR1 is MGHRA and CDR2 is YSYEKL in the germline V gene. V lost 4 bases and J lost 7, with 14 bases in between. The CDR3 here is CASSLSRGPNSPLHF. The CDR3 DNA is TGCGCCAGCAGCCTATCTCGGGGACCCAATTCACCCCTCCACTTT.

This clonotype was counted at least ten times. The rearrangement joins TRBV28 to TRBJ2-7; 13 bases fit TRBD2. Per germline, CDR1 MDHEN and CDR2 SYDVKM. This CDR3 comprises 17 residues. The ends lost 4 bases at V and 3 bases at J; junction bases unmatched: 9. The CDR3 loop is CASSSITSGRASYEQYF. In DNA form, the CDR3 reads TGTGCCAGCAGTTCAATCACTAGCGGGAGGGCCAGCTACGAGCAGTACTTC.

The sample holds many counts of this clonotype. The chain employs TRBV6-5 and TRBJ2-1; possible D gene TRBD2, 6 bases. The V gene's germline CDR1 is MNHEY and CDR2 SVGAGI. This CDR3 has 16 amino acids. Trimming left V 0 bases short and J 4 bases short, with 13 bases between. The CDR3 is CASSYSAGTPYNEQFF. CDR3 coding DNA: TGTGCCAGCAGTTACTCCGCCGGGACTCCTTACAATGAGCAGTTCTTC.

This clonotype came up a few times. The V and J genes are TRBV5-1 and TRBJ2-3; TRBD2 matches at 9 bases. The CDR3 is made up of 15 amino acids. The junction had 2 bases not matched to a gene; V was cut back by 3 bases and J by 0 bases. Germline V gene data show CDR1 as SGHRS and CDR2 as YFSETQ. The CDR3 is CASSWGLASTDTQYF. CDR3 sequence (DNA): TGCGCCAGCAGCTGGGGACTAGCTAGCACAGATACGCAGTATTTT.

The genes are TRBV12-3 or TRBV12-4 and TRBJ1-2; a weak D match, TRBD1 (5 bases). Trimming cost V 5 bases and J 1 base, with 8 bases left between them. The CDR3 length is 13 residues. CDR3 amino acids: CASSQDSNYGYTF. CDR3 nucleotide sequence: TGTGCCAGCAGTCAAGACAGTAACTATGGCTACACCTTC.